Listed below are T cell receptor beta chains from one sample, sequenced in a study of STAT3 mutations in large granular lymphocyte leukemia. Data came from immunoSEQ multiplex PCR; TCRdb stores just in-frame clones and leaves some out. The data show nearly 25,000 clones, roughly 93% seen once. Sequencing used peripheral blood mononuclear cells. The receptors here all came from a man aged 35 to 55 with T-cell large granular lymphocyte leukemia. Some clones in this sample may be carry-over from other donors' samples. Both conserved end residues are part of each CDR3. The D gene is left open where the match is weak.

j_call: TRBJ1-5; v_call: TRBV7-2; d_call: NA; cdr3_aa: CASSMGGDSNQPQHF; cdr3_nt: TGTGCCAGCAGCATGGGAGGGGATAGCAATCAGCCCCAGCATTTT
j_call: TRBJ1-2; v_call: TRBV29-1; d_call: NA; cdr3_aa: CSVEHRERLYGYTF; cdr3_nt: TGCAGCGTTGAACACAGGGAAAGGCTCTATGGCTACACCTTC
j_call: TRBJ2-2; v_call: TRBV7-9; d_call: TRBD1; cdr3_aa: CASSRDPGQGAHGELFF; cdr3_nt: TGTGCCAGCAGCCGAGATCCGGGACAGGGGGCTCACGGGGAGCTGTTTTTT
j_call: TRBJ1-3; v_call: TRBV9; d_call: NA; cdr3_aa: CASGINRDPGNTIYF; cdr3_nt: TGTGCCAGCGGCATAAACAGGGACCCTGGAAACACCATATATTTT
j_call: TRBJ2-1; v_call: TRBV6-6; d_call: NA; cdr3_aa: CASTIQGGGEQFF; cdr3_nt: TGTGCCAGCACCATACAGGGGGGGGGAGAGCAGTTCTTC
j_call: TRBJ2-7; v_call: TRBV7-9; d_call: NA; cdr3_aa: CASSLLSPPYEQYF; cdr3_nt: TGTGCCAGCAGCTTATTAAGCCCCCCCTACGAGCAGTACTTC
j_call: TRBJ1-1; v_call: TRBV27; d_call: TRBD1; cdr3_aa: CASSLETPRGHNEAFF; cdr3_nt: TGTGCCAGCAGTCTGGAAACGCCAAGGGGGCATAATGAAGCTTTCTTT
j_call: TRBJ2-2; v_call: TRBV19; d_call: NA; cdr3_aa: CASSPRRDRWGNTGELFF; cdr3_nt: TGTGCCAGTAGCCCCCGGCGGGATCGATGGGGGAACACCGGGGAGCTGTTTTTT
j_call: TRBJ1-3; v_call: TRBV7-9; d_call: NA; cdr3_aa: CASTGHNGETNTIYF; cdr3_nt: TGTGCCAGCACCGGGCATAACGGGGAGACAAACACCATATATTTT
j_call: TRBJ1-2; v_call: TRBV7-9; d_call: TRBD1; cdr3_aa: CASRQKGLDRGGGYTF; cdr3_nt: TGTGCCAGCAGACAAAAGGGATTGGACAGGGGAGGTGGCTACACCTTC
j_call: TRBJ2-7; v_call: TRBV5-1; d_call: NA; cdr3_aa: CASSSTGASIEQYF; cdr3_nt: TGCGCCAGCAGCTCGACGGGAGCCTCGATCGAGCAGTACTTC
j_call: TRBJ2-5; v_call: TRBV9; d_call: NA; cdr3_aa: CASSVGRGGPQETQYF; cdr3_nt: TGTGCCAGCAGCGTAGGGAGGGGGGGTCCGCAAGAGACCCAGTACTTC
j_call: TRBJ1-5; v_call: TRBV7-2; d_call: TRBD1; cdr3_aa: CASSQTGTGLFSNQPQHF; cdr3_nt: TGTGCCAGCAGTCAGACCGGGACAGGGCTCTTTAGCAATCAGCCCCAGCATTTT
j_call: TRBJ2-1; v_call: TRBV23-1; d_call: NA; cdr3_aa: CASSQSETYNEQFF; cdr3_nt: TGCGCCAGCAGTCAATCCGAGACTTACAATGAGCAGTTCTTC